The T cell receptor (beta chain) under discussion was sequenced for a study of long-term antiretroviral therapy in people with HIV. As for the study in general: Of all samples, the earliest predate the 2015 immediate-ART recommendation by about a decade.

Treatment of all HIV participants took place in the United States. Specimens held roughly 0.95-11 million cryopreserved PBMC prior to DNA extraction. Run at survey level, the immunoSEQ assay was version v3.0. Clones were read by immunoSEQ multiplex PCR, and TCRdb kept only the in-frame ones, dropping some. The data contain some 19,000 clones, about 88% of them seen just once; the ten biggest clones take up about 8.6%. The germline V gene encodes CDR1 GTSNPN and CDR2 SVGIG (reference sequence). The CDR3 runs 12 residues. The V end lost 2 bases, the J end lost 11 bases, and 13 bases lay between the germline ends.

The sequence was obtained from a man between 18 and 29 years old with HIV. The sequenced sample was unsorted PBMCs, obtained 0.9 years after starting antiretroviral therapy. The V and J genes are TRBV30 and TRBJ2-1; D perhaps matches TRBD2 (5 bases). The CDR3 nucleotides are TGTGCCTGGAGTCCCCCCTCGGGGAAGCAGTTCTTC. Protein sequence: CAWSPPSGKQFF.